These T cell receptor beta chains were read from a single sample in a study of T-cell memory formation after mild COVID-19. TCRdb re-analysed the 5' RACE reads in MiXCR, keeping a single row per CDR3 protein. The sample has approximately 400,000 distinct CDR3 sequences, 20% to 25% seen once. The sequencing input was PBMCs or a T cell subset sorted from them (not recorded which). Source of these receptors: an adult woman who had mild COVID-19 (a few samples of this study predate the infection). Cell type and time point are not known. CDR3s leave out the opening cysteine and the closing phenylalanine or tryptophan. The order of the fields is V gene, D gene, J gene, CDR3 protein. D genes are given only for firm matches.

>TRBV5-4|.|TRBJ2-5
ASSLSSRGETQY
>TRBV20-1|.|TRBJ2-7
SARAGTVRDEQY
>TRBV9|.|TRBJ2-2
ASSAGTLNTGELF
>TRBV20-1|TRBD2|TRBJ2-1
SARRGLAGDEQF
>TRBV12-3/TRBV12-4|TRBD2|TRBJ2-3
ANGKLAGDQDTQY
>TRBV20-1|.|TRBJ1-5
SAVDPRDGIGNQPQH
>TRBV5-4|TRBD1|TRBJ2-3
ASSRQGARTDTQY
>TRBV20-1|.|TRBJ2-3
SARRPSTDTQY
>TRBV7-6|.|TRBJ2-7
ASSLGPRDEQY
>TRBV12-3/TRBV12-4|.|TRBJ2-7
ASSLGPSGSSYEQY
>TRBV29-1|TRBD2|TRBJ2-5
SVEVAGWNQETQY
>TRBV4-3|.|TRBJ2-2
ASSQAGTGTGELF
>TRBV10-3|.|TRBJ2-7
AISESGGYSYEQY
>TRBV4-3|.|TRBJ1-1
ASSQDWQENTEAF
>TRBV7-2|.|TRBJ1-1
ASSLGTVTEAF
>TRBV9|.|TRBJ2-2
ASSYLGYYGGPGELF
>TRBV7-2|.|TRBJ1-2
ASSLVGTFYGYT
>TRBV7-2|.|TRBJ2-7
ASSLRQVAEQY
>TRBV21-1|.|TRBJ2-5
ASSPSGGYTQY
>TRBV15|TRBD1|TRBJ1-4
ATSRRQGPNEKLF
>TRBV6-5|.|TRBJ1-2
ASSPGGWDGYT
>TRBV12-3/TRBV12-4|.|TRBJ2-5
ASTTLEETQY
>TRBV5-1|TRBD1|TRBJ1-1
ASSLDWTGTF
>TRBV5-1|TRBD2|TRBJ2-4
ASSARTSGRGQNIQY